This T cell receptor (beta chain) was identified during a study of CD8 T cells in ankylosing spondylitis. MiXCR was run by TCRdb on the 5' RACE reads, yielding one entry per CDR3 protein. The table lists approximately 260,000 distinct CDR3 sequences, about a sixth of them singletons. Concerning this clonotype: What it recognizes is unknown.

Study results and caveats: Disease-linked clones were reportedly significantly enriched in matched ankylosing spondylitis synovial fluid. Blood of patients with ankylosing spondylitis appeared to be characterized by a TCR beta motif of roughly eight highly homologous variants.

Germline values: CDR1 GTSNPN, CDR2 SVGIG (reference sequence). The ends were cut back, 2 bases at V and 6 bases at J, with 11 bases in the middle. CDR3 size: 12 residues. Sequencing was carried out using blood, either unsorted or a sorted T cell fraction (not recorded which). The rearrangement joins TRBV30 to TRBJ2-7; D may be TRBD2 (5 bases). The sequence came from a male donor with ankylosing spondylitis or in good health (not recorded which). CDR3 bases: TGTGCCTGGAGTTACGGGGTAAGCGAGCAGTACTTC. Encoded protein: CAWSYGVSEQYF.